Each of the 14 T cell receptor beta chains below was sequenced from the same sample in a study of response to subunit inactivated influenza vaccine. One entry per CDR3 protein, called by TCRdb with MiXCR from the RT-PCR reads. The data show over 150,000 distinct CDR3 sequences, about a tenth seen once. Material: non-naive T cells sorted from PBMCs, obtained more than 35 days after vaccination. The receptors originated from a man aged 50 to 59 who received an inactivated influenza vaccine.

This clonotype was recorded a few times. The V and J genes are TRBV6-2 or TRBV6-3 and TRBJ2-7; D is perhaps TRBD1 (5 bases). The CDR3 is 18 residues long. CDR1 is MNHEY and CDR2 is SVGEGT in the germline V gene. The ends were cut back, 2 bases at V and 1 base at J, with 21 bases in the middle. CDR3 sequence: CASSYPPEMTVPSYEQYF. The CDR3 DNA sequence: TGTGCCAGCAGTTACCCTCCGGAAATGACAGTACCTTCCTACGAGCAGTACTTC.

CDR3 sequence: CASSEARTGPPLNTEAFF. The CDR3 nucleotides read TGTGCCAGCAGTGAAGCCCGGACAGGGCCCCCGCTGAACACTGAAGCTTTCTTT. V and J are TRBV25-1 and TRBJ1-1; 8 nucleotides match TRBD1. The germline CDR1 and CDR2 sequences are MGHDK and SYGVNS. V dropped 2 bases and J dropped 0; count of bases not matched to a gene: 11. The CDR3 length is 18 residues.

This clonotype was found a few times. The rearrangement links TRBV20-1 to TRBJ2-4; 8 nucleotides line up with TRBD1. The length of the CDR3 is 16 residues. Germline CDR1 is DFQATT and CDR2 is SNEGSKA (reference sequence). J was trimmed by 2 bases and V by 6 bases; bases with no gene match: 12. The CDR3 sequence is CSAAQGTGFSKNIQYF. The CDR3 nucleotides are TGCAGTGCCGCGCAAGGGACAGGTTTTTCCAAAAACATTCAGTACTTC.

This clonotype was found a few times. V and J are TRBV24-1 and TRBJ1-5; D is ambiguous. Per the germline V gene, CDR1 is KGHDR and CDR2 is SFDVKD. This CDR3 region has 14 residues. V dropped 4 bases and J dropped 2 bases, with 8 bases sitting between them. CDR3 DNA sequence: TGTGCCACCAGTGACCCCGTGGGCAATCAGCCCCAGCATTTT. Its protein is CATSDPVGNQPQHF.

In DNA, the CDR3 is TGCAGTGCTAGAGGGGCAGCGGGAGGGCTCAATGAGCAGTTCTTC. Its protein product is CSARGAAGGLNEQFF. The chain carries TRBV20-1 and TRBJ2-1; 10 nucleotides line up with TRBD2. Germline CDR1 DFQATT, CDR2 SNEGSKA (reference sequence). The CDR3 covers 15 residues. V shed 1 base and J 6 bases; nucleotides not matched to a gene: 6.

V usage is TRBV11-1 and J usage is TRBJ2-3; unclear D gene. V lost 0 bases and J 1 base, leaving 8 bases between the germline ends. CDR1 and CDR2 from the germline V gene are SGHAT and FQDESV (reference sequence). The CDR3 has 15 residues. CDR3 nucleotides: TGTGCCAGCAGCTTAGCACAGCTTCGCACAGATACGCAGTATTTT. Its protein product is CASSLAQLRTDTQYF.

This chain joins TRBV25-1 and TRBJ2-7, with D perhaps matching TRBD1 (7 bases). V lost 6 bases to trimming and J lost 6 bases, with 12 bases between them. The V gene's germline CDR1 is MGHDK and CDR2 SYGVNS. The CDR3 covers 12 residues. In nucleotides, the CDR3 is TGTGCCAGCAGGGTGCAGGGGGGCGAGCAGTACTTC. Protein: CASRVQGGEQYF.

This clonotype was seen ten or more times. The chain uses TRBV29-1 and TRBJ2-1, with 10 nucleotides matching TRBD2. The CDR3 is made up of 13 amino acids. Per the germline V gene, CDR1 is SQVTM and CDR2 is ANQGSEA. Germline trimming cut 4 bases from V and 6 bases from J; bases unmatched to any gene: 3. The CDR3 sequence is CSVVPSGSNEQFF. CDR3 in DNA: TGCAGCGTTGTACCTAGCGGGAGCAATGAGCAGTTCTTC.

A single count supports this clonotype. The chain has TRBV3-1 and TRBJ2-3; the D gene is possibly TRBD2 (6 bases). The germline CDR1 and CDR2 sequences are LGHDT and YNNKEL (reference sequence). V lost 11 bases and J lost 2, with 26 bases in between. The CDR3 is made up of 17 amino acids. The CDR3 DNA reads TGTGCCTGCTGCCAATCATTAATGGCGGGACTCACAGATACGCAGTATTTT. Translated: CACCQSLMAGLTDTQYF.

This clonotype was recorded at least ten times. The genes are TRBV6-1 and TRBJ1-2, with 10 nucleotides matching TRBD1. The trim removed 6 bases at V and 5 bases at J, leaving 6 bases unmatched. Germline-derived CDR1 and CDR2 are MNHNS and SASEGT. The CDR3 has 14 residues. The CDR3 is CASSLRDRGYGYTF. The DNA of the CDR3 is TGTGCCAGCAGCCTCCGGGACAGGGGTTATGGCTACACCTTC.

This clonotype was counted at least ten times. CDR3 nucleotide sequence: TGTGCCAGCGCGAGGCGTGATACACAAGAGACCCAGTACTTC. Protein: CASARRDTQETQYF. The chain employs TRBV12-3 or TRBV12-4 and TRBJ2-5; D remains unclear. This CDR3 spans 14 amino acids. Trimming pared 8 bases from V and 2 bases from J, leaving 15 bases between.

This clonotype was seen only a few times. V is TRBV19 and J is TRBJ2-1; 11 bases line up with TRBD1. The CDR3 contains 14 residues. Germline CDR1 is LNHDA and CDR2 is SQIVND (reference sequence). The V and J ends lost 3 bases and 6 bases, in that order; junction bases with no gene match: 1. The CDR3 is CASSMGTGGNEQFF. The CDR3 nucleotides are TGTGCCAGTAGTATGGGGACAGGGGGCAATGAGCAGTTCTTC.

This clonotype was detected only a few times. The rearrangement links TRBV7-8 to TRBJ2-7; D is undetermined. CDR1 is SGHVS, CDR2 FQNEAQ, per germline. The V gene lost 0 bases and the J gene lost 4 bases, with 7 bases spanning the gap. The CDR3 runs to 13 residues. CDR3 sequence (DNA): TGTGCCAGCAGCTTAGCGGAAGCATACGAGCAGTACTTC. It yields the protein CASSLAEAYEQYF.

This rearrangement joins TRBV29-1 to TRBJ2-7, with TRBD1 as a possible D gene (5 bases). CDR3 size: 16 residues. CDR1 is SQVTM, CDR2 ANQGSEA, per germline. Trimming took 6 bases from V and 1 from J, leaving 22 bases between them. CDR3: CSVEMYTPDSSYEQYF. CDR3 nucleotides: TGCAGCGTCGAAATGTACACGCCTGACAGTTCCTACGAGCAGTACTTC.